Detailed here is one T cell receptor (beta chain). This sample stems from a study of blood T cell repertoires in COVID-19. Sequencing was performed with immunoSEQ multiplex PCR; in TCRdb, only in-frame clones are kept and a portion is missing. The repertoire holds approximately 230,000 clones, 75% to 90% seen once, with roughly 4% in the top ten. Germline assignment: CDR1 SGHTA and CDR2 FQGTGA. V lost 5 bases to trimming and J lost 4 bases; unmatched junction nucleotides: 8. The CDR3 loop spans 17 amino acids. The source is a woman aged 25-40 years who had recovered from COVID-19. The chain couples TRBV7-3 to TRBJ2-3, with 14 bases matching TRBD2. Sequencing was carried out using PBMCs or T cells enriched from blood (not recorded which). CDR3 DNA sequence: TGTGCCAGCAGCCCGTTGGGACTAGCGGGAGCTGCAGATACGCAGTATTTT. This sequence encodes CASSPLGLAGAADTQYF.